The present T cell receptor beta chain was sequenced within a study of CD8+CD57+ T cells in acquired aplastic anemia. Points from the study as a whole: Common to patients and controls were roughly 30 CD8+ CDR3 sequences.

Patients selected for sequencing had displayed CD8+CD57+ cell expansion by flow cytometry. As for this clonotype: What it binds is unknown.

The V end was cut by 2 bases, the J end by 1 base, with 14 bases between. Germline loops: CDR1 DFQATT, CDR2 SNEGSKA (reference sequence). This CDR3 is 15 amino acids long. Genomic DNA was employed as the template in profiling TCR beta VDJ and CDR3. MiXCR was run by TCRdb on the reads, yielding one entry per CDR3 protein. The sample has about 170,000 distinct CDR3 sequences; about 45% are singletons. The sequenced material came from sorted CD4+, CD8+, or CD8+CD57+ T cells (not recorded which) from PBMCs. This TCR was sampled from a human donor with aplastic anemia. J is TRBJ1-1 and V is TRBV20-1, with D unresolved. CDR3 DNA sequence: TGCAGTGCTAGAATTCCACACCCACCGAACACTGAAGCTTTCTTT. Its protein product is CSARIPHPPNTEAFF.